The clone carrying this T cell receptor beta chain was picked up a small number of times. Its antigen is not identified. The junction differs from germline at one of its ends, possibly a read error. UMIs and sample barcodes were carried by the TCR alpha and TCR beta cDNA libraries that 5'RACE produced using constant-segment primers. MiXCR, applied by TCRdb to the 5' RACE reads, yields one record per CDR3 protein. The table records 100,000 to 150,000 distinct CDR3 sequences, more than 15% of them present only once. This record belongs to a study of T-cell memory formation after mild COVID-19. Regarding the study as a whole: Contracting CD4+ clones sat mainly in CM and EM; CD8+ in EMRA. Later expanders leaned CD4+, whereas day 15 to 85 contracting clones were balanced CD4/CD8. Proof of SARS-CoV-2 specificity was absent for the second-wave clones that crested on day 37.

This CDR3 has 13 amino acids. Germline-derived CDR1 and CDR2 are SGHNT and YENEEA. The source material was PBMCs or a T cell subset sorted from them (not recorded which). This TCR was sampled from a man younger than 35 who had mild COVID-19 (a few samples of this study predate the infection). Cell type and time point are not known. V and J are TRBV11-3 and TRBJ2-1, with D perhaps TRBD2 (6 bases). The CDR3 bases are TGTGTCAGCAGCTCAAGCCGGGGGAGTGAGCAGTTCTTC. It codes for CVSSSSRGSEQFF.